The clone carrying this TCR beta chain was observed at least ten times. Its antigen is not identified. The data originate from a study of shared clonotypes between healthy human individuals. A split of CD4+ cells into CD45RA+ naive and CD45RA-negative memory subsets was performed. This CDR3 region has 15 residues. From germline, CDR1 is SGDLS and CDR2 YYNGEE. Trimming took off 3 bases at V and 5 bases at J, with 17 bases between the two ends. Points from the study as a whole: It was only blood that was sampled, and tissue repertoires likely differ. Clonotypes shared by all four donors outscored non-shared clonotypes in generation probability. Naive subsets usually exceeded memory subsets in estimated richness.

Clones were read by immunoSEQ multiplex PCR, and TCRdb kept only the in-frame ones, dropping some. The sample holds 850,000 to 1,200,000 clones; roughly 80% are singletons and the top ten take approximately 1.5%. The source is a man aged 18 to 29 in good health. This sequence joins TRBV9 and TRBJ1-1, with D maybe TRBD1 (5 bases). Sequencing used memory CD4+ T cells sorted from blood. Indicated subset: CD45RA-negative fraction. CDR3 loop: CASSAGGWGGTEAFF. CDR3 DNA: TGTGCCAGCAGCGCGGGAGGTTGGGGGGGAACTGAAGCTTTCTTT.